The present T cell receptor beta chain was sequenced within a study of regulatory T cells in long-lasting Graves disease. Stated time point: persistent/refractory GD, antithyroid drugs over 5 years with positive TRAb. PBMCs provided the RNA from which the TCR library was made. Arm-PCR of CDR3 regions with iRepertoire HTBI primers generated TCR beta libraries. MiXCR, applied by TCRdb to the multiplex PCR reads, yields one record per CDR3 protein. Of 450,000 or so distinct CDR3 sequences listed, more than 20% were seen once; the top ten hold 7.8%. Ten or more counts support this clonotype. This clonotype was sampled from a female donor with Graves disease. The sample here was peripheral blood mononuclear cells (PBMCs), taken when the disease was refractory, from a patient treated with antithyroid drugs.

The DNA for the CDR3 is TGTGCCAGCAGTCGGCGTAGGGGTGGCTACGAGCAGTACTTC. Protein product: CASSRRRGGYEQYF. V and J are TRBV12-3 or TRBV12-4 and TRBJ2-7; TRBD1 might be the D (5 bases). V lost 5 bases and J 3 bases, leaving 14 bases between the germline ends. This CDR3 spans 14 amino acids.